This T cell receptor (beta chain) derives from a study of shared clonotypes between healthy human individuals. Only in-frame clones appear in the TCRdb table, and some are missing; sequencing was by immunoSEQ multiplex PCR. The sample comprises 1.4 million or so clones, 97% to 99% of which are singletons, and about 0.4% rests with the top ten. Details on this clone: Its antigen is currently unknown.

Study-level results: An effect of sequencing depth on clonotype sharing among donors was expected. Genetic and exposure-history diversity was limited by the small donor number.

Trimming removed 0 bases from V and 7 bases from J, with 12 bases in between. The CDR3 consists of 15 residues. CDR1 is SGHDN, CDR2 FVKESK, per germline. The specimen sequenced was naive CD4+ T cells sorted from blood. Regarding subset: CD45RA+ positively selected. This clonotype was obtained from a young man in good health. This chain joins TRBV14 and TRBJ2-2; weak D call: TRBD2 (6 bases). CDR3 region: CASSQDIGSGGELFF. The CDR3 bases are TGTGCCAGCAGCCAAGACATCGGGAGCGGCGGGGAGCTGTTTTTT.